This TCR beta chain was captured by sequencing in a study of cytomegalovirus exposure and HLA in healthy donors. About the research overall: An analysis done earlier identified some 120 million unique TCR beta sequences from about 179 million T cells. Study-level points and caveats: Highly shared sequence variants in one cluster were likely a sequencing artifact. Cytomegalovirus-associated TCR beta chains were listed, numbering some 150.

PCR employed 60 Vbeta and 13 Jbeta primers. Clones were sequenced by immunoSEQ multiplex PCR, and TCRdb holds only the in-frame ones, with some missing. This listing includes about 50,000 clones. On this clone: What it binds is unknown.

Sequenced material: PBMCs. This TCR came from a woman aged 55-70 years in good health and CMV-seropositive.

CDR3 nucleotides: TGTGCCAGCAGCTTGAACAAGAGGAACAGGGAGTGCACTGAAGCTTTCTTT. Translating gives CASSLNKRNRECTEAFF. The chain joins TRBV5-7 to TRBJ1-1, with a tentative D call TRBD1 (6 bases). TRBV5-7 is identified as an open reading frame with a role that is uncertain. Trimming removed 1 base from V and 4 bases from J, with 20 bases in between. The CDR3 has 17 amino acids.